The 24 T cell receptor beta chains listed next were all sequenced from one sample in a study of shared clonotypes between healthy human individuals. Naive CD8 cells lacked CD45RO, underwent positive selection for CCR7 and left out terminally differentiated effector memory CD45RA+ cells. The assay was immunoSEQ multiplex PCR, and TCRdb's table has in-frame clones only and misses some. The sample gives about 600,000 clones, roughly 98% of which show up once; 0.3% is in the top ten. Sequencing was carried out using naive CD8+ T cells sorted from blood. Receptor source: a man younger than 45 in good health.

This chain links TRBV27 with TRBJ2-7; D ambiguous. Germline V gives CDR1 MNHEY, CDR2 SMNVEV (reference sequence). With 6 bases removed from V and 0 bases from J, the gap between germline ends came to 9 bases. This CDR3 contains 13 residues. The CDR3 sequence is CASSNSLSYEQYF. CDR3 bases: TGTGCCAGCAGCAACAGTCTCTCCTACGAGCAGTACTTC.

The chain couples TRBV4-1 to TRBJ1-5; D remains ambiguous. V lost 0 bases to trimming and J lost 3 bases, with 6 bases between them. Germline V CDR1 and CDR2: MGHRA, YSYEKL. There are 14 residues in the CDR3. The CDR3 nucleotides are TGCGCCAGCAGCCAAGATCCACCCAATCAGCCCCAGCATTTT. Protein sequence: CASSQDPPNQPQHF.

The V and J genes are TRBV11-2 and TRBJ2-1; 10 bases agree with TRBD2. This CDR3 spans 16 amino acids. V was pared by 5 bases and J by 8 bases, with 12 bases of the junction left unmatched. Germline lookup yields CDR1 SGHAT and CDR2 FQNNGV. CDR3 in amino acids: CASSIPLAGSFDEQFF. CDR3 bases: TGTGCCAGCAGCATTCCACTAGCGGGGAGTTTCGATGAGCAGTTCTTC.

V usage is TRBV27 and J usage is TRBJ1-1; D ambiguous. The length of the CDR3 is 16 residues. CDR1 is MNHEY and CDR2 is SMNVEV in the germline V gene (reference sequence). Trimming left V 2 bases short and J 1 base short, with 14 bases between. The CDR3 region is CASSLGQDGRNTEAFF. For the CDR3, the DNA is TGTGCCAGCAGTTTAGGCCAGGATGGCCGGAACACTGAAGCTTTCTTT.

The V gene is TRBV5-1, the J gene TRBJ2-7; 9 bases map to TRBD2. Germline assignment: CDR1 SGHRS and CDR2 YFSETQ. The CDR3 is 16 residues long. V lost 0 bases, J lost 4 bases, and 8 bases stayed unmatched. The CDR3 is CASSLGQGLAIYEQYF. CDR3 sequence (DNA): TGCGCCAGCAGCTTGGGCCAGGGACTAGCTATATACGAGCAGTACTTC.

The genes are TRBV6-6 and TRBJ1-4, with 8 bases that match TRBD1. Germline CDR1 and CDR2: MNHNY and SVGAGI (reference sequence). V was pared by 6 bases and J by 6 bases, with 0 bases of the junction left unmatched. The CDR3 extends over 12 amino acids. CDR3 in DNA: TGTGCCAGCAGCAGGGGGCATGAAAAACTGTTTTTT. Translated, it gives CASSRGHEKLFF.

Only one count was recorded for this clone. The sample holds other DNA sequences that translate to the same CDR3. The chain recombines TRBV18 with TRBJ2-3, with 7 bases matching TRBD2. The germline gives CDR1 KGHSH, CDR2 LQKENI. The CDR3 is made up of 14 amino acids. V trimming: 6 bases; J trimming: 0 bases; junction bases outside the gene matches: 3. DNA for the CDR3: TGTGCCAGCTCTCCAGCGGGAAGCACAGATACGCAGTATTTT. Translating it yields CASSPAGSTDTQYF.

The J gene is TRBJ1-1, the V gene TRBV11-2, with 7 bases that match TRBD1. The length of the CDR3 is 16 residues. Germline values: CDR1 SGHAT, CDR2 FQNNGV. Losses at the gene ends were 0 bases for V and 1 base for J; bases not matched to a gene: 5. CDR3 DNA sequence: TGTGCCAGCAGCTTAGATCTGGGGGACAGGAACACTGAAGCTTTCTTT. It is translated as CASSLDLGDRNTEAFF.

The V and J genes are TRBV6-4 and TRBJ1-5; 10 nucleotides agree with TRBD1. Trimming at V came to 0 bases and at J to 7 bases, leaving 12 bases not matched to a gene. CDR1 is MRHNA and CDR2 is SNTAGT in the germline V gene. The CDR3 contains 18 residues. The CDR3 coding sequence is TGTGCCAGCAGTGACTCAAAAGACAGGGGGCGCTGCCGGCAGCCCCAGCATTTT. Its protein is CASSDSKDRGRCRQPQHF.

This sequence joins TRBV15 and TRBJ1-5; perhaps TRBD1 as D (5 bases). Trimming cost V 3 bases and J 3 bases, with 9 bases left between them. Germline V gives CDR1 LNHNV, CDR2 YYDKDF (reference sequence). CDR3 length: 14 amino acids. The CDR3 bases are TGTGCCACCAGCAGGAGGGGCTCCAATCAGCCCCAGCATTTT. Its protein is CATSRRGSNQPQHF.

The chain couples TRBV27 to TRBJ2-1, with D unclear. The CDR3 contains 15 residues. V shed 0 bases and J shed 3 bases, with 9 bases lying between them. Germline CDR1 MNHEY, CDR2 SMNVEV (reference sequence). This CDR3 reads CASSLSRQLYNEQFF. DNA for the CDR3: TGTGCCAGCAGTTTATCAAGGCAGCTCTACAATGAGCAGTTCTTC.

This chain uses TRBV5-6 with TRBJ1-1; 10 bases are a match to TRBD1. This CDR3 spans 15 amino acids. Germline-derived CDR1 and CDR2 are SGHDT and YYEEEE. The V segment lost 0 bases and the J segment 5 bases; nucleotides outside the gene matches: 4. DNA for the CDR3: TGTGCCAGCAGCTTGGGACAGGGGGCGCGGACTGAAGCTTTCTTT. This gives the protein CASSLGQGARTEAFF.

The chain employs TRBV2 and TRBJ2-3; a possible D gene is TRBD2 (6 bases). Germline V gives CDR1 SNHLY, CDR2 FYNNEI. Trimming shortened V by 6 bases and J by 0 bases, and 13 bases separated the two germline ends. The CDR3 totals 15 residues. This chain's CDR3 is CASRGDWKSTDTQYF. The DNA of the CDR3 is TGTGCCAGCAGGGGGGACTGGAAAAGCACAGATACGCAGTATTTT.

The CDR3 nucleotides read TGTGCCAGCAGTGAACCCGGGGCGGTCATTCAGTACTTC. Its protein product is CASSEPGAVIQYF. The chain combines TRBV6-1 with TRBJ2-4; D assignment may be TRBD1 or TRBD2 (5 bases each). The V end was cut by 2 bases, the J end by 9 bases, with 11 bases between. Germline loops: CDR1 MNHNS, CDR2 SASEGT. The CDR3 extends over 13 amino acids.

The rearrangement joins TRBV4-1 to TRBJ2-7; D gene uncertain. V gave up 0 bases and J gave up 1 base, with 10 bases separating them. The germline V gene has CDR1 MGHRA and CDR2 YSYEKL. The CDR3 is made up of 15 amino acids. The CDR3 loop reads CASSQDLTNSYEQYF. For the CDR3, the DNA is TGCGCCAGCAGCCAAGATCTTACGAATTCCTACGAGCAGTACTTC.

J is TRBJ2-1 and V is TRBV10-3; D may be TRBD1 (6 bases). The CDR3 is made up of 13 amino acids. Germline V gives CDR1 ENHRY, CDR2 SYGVKD. V was clipped by 10 bases and J by 8 bases, with 18 bases between them. The CDR3 coding sequence is TGTGCCACAGGGGCGCTGGGAGCCTATGAGCAGTTCTTC. It yields the protein CATGALGAYEQFF.

CDR3 nucleotides: TGTGCCAGCAGCTTAGTCTTCAGTGAGCAGTTCTTC. This gives the protein CASSLVFSEQFF. The chain carries TRBV7-2 and TRBJ2-1; the D is unclear. The germline gives CDR1 SGHTA, CDR2 FQGNSA. The germline V and J ends were trimmed by 1 base and 9 bases, with 7 bases remaining between them. This CDR3 region has 12 residues. Full variable domain (missing parts from reference TRBV7-2 and TRBJ2-1): GAGVSQSPSNKVTEKGKDVELRCDPISGHTALYWYRQSLGQGLEFLIYFQGNSAPDKSGLPSDRFSAERTGGSVSTLTIQRTQQEDSAVYLCASSLVFSEQFFGPGTRLTVL.

V is TRBV18 and J is TRBJ2-3, with TRBD2 as a possible D gene (5 bases). V was pared by 7 bases and J by 5 bases, with 13 bases between. Germline CDR1 KGHSH, CDR2 LQKENI. The CDR3 has 13 amino acids. CDR3 protein: CASLRDNEDTQYF. The CDR3 DNA is TGTGCCAGCTTACGGGATAACGAAGATACGCAGTATTTT.

In nucleotides, the CDR3 is TGTGCCTGGAGGGCGGGAGTTCGAGATACGCAGTATTTT. Its translation is CAWRAGVRDTQYF. The chain employs TRBV30 and TRBJ2-3, with 7 bases matching TRBD2. CDR1 and CDR2 (germline): GTSNPN, SVGIG (reference sequence). The CDR3 has 13 residues. V gave up 3 bases and J gave up 5 bases; unmatched junction bases: 5.

The rearrangement links TRBV13 to TRBJ2-5; 8 bases map to TRBD2. CDR1 is PRHDT and CDR2 is FYEKMQ in the germline V gene (reference sequence). CDR3 length equals 16 residues. V gave up 0 bases and J gave up 4 bases; unmatched junction bases: 7. The CDR3 reads CASSLGRGLVGETQYF. The CDR3 DNA reads as TGTGCCAGCAGCTTAGGGAGGGGACTAGTGGGAGAGACCCAGTACTTC.

This rearrangement joins TRBV7-6 to TRBJ2-2; D perhaps matches TRBD2 (6 bases). The CDR3 consists of 15 residues. Deletions cut 4 bases from V and 2 bases from J, with 11 bases between. The germline V gene encodes CDR1 SGHVS and CDR2 FNYEAQ. This CDR3 reads CASSSRLVNTGELFF. In DNA form, the CDR3 reads TGTGCCAGCAGCTCCCGACTAGTTAACACCGGGGAGCTGTTTTTT.

CDR3 protein: CASSLIAGYDTEAFF. The CDR3 DNA reads TGTGCCAGCAGCTTAATAGCAGGGTATGACACTGAAGCTTTCTTT. This rearrangement joins TRBV7-9 to TRBJ1-1; TRBD1 is a possible D gene (5 bases). CDR1 and CDR2 from the germline V gene are SEHNR and FQNEAQ (reference sequence). CDR3 size: 15 residues. V shed 2 bases and J shed 3 bases, with 13 bases lying between them.

The chain recombines TRBV13 with TRBJ2-7; D may be TRBD1 (6 bases). This CDR3 is 14 amino acids long. V was clipped by 2 bases and J by 2 bases, with 10 bases between them. Germline CDR1 and CDR2: PRHDT and FYEKMQ (reference sequence). The CDR3 nucleotides are TGTGCCAGCAGCTTACCGGGACACACCTACGAGCAGTACTTC. Its translation is CASSLPGHTYEQYF.

This sequence joins TRBV27 and TRBJ2-2, with 10 bases that match TRBD2. The CDR3 sequence is 16 residues long. The germline V gene has CDR1 MNHEY and CDR2 SMNVEV (reference sequence). The trim removed 5 bases at V and 7 bases at J, leaving 10 bases unmatched. CDR3 sequence reads: CASSPRSGREDGELFF. DNA for the CDR3: TGTGCCAGCAGTCCCAGAAGCGGGAGGGAGGACGGGGAGCTGTTTTTT.